This T cell receptor (beta chain) comes out of a study of T cell changes during pregnancy in multiple sclerosis. Data came from immunoSEQ multiplex PCR; TCRdb stores just in-frame clones and leaves some out. Found here are 85,000 to 120,000 clones, 85% to 95% of them singletons; the top ten hold approximately 1.5%. This CDR3 contains 15 residues. CDR1 and CDR2 from the germline V gene are GTSNPN and SVGIG (reference sequence). Deletions cut 5 bases from V and 0 bases from J, with 14 bases between. The chain employs TRBV30 and TRBJ2-1; TRBD2 might be the D (6 bases). The receptor's source is a female donor with multiple sclerosis, enrolled in a pregnancy study. This specimen was peripheral blood, taken after pregnancy. CDR3 DNA sequence: TGTGCCTGGGGGAGGACTATGAGCTCCTACAATGAGCAGTTCTTC. Its protein product is CAWGRTMSSYNEQFF. Combining the CDR3 with reference TRBV30 and TRBJ2-1 gives the whole variable domain SQTIHQWPATLVQPVGSPLSLECTVEGTSNPNLYWYRQAAGRGLQLLFYSVGIGQISSEVPQNLSASRPQDRQFILSSKKLLLSDSGFYLCAWGRTMSSYNEQFFGPGTRLTVL.